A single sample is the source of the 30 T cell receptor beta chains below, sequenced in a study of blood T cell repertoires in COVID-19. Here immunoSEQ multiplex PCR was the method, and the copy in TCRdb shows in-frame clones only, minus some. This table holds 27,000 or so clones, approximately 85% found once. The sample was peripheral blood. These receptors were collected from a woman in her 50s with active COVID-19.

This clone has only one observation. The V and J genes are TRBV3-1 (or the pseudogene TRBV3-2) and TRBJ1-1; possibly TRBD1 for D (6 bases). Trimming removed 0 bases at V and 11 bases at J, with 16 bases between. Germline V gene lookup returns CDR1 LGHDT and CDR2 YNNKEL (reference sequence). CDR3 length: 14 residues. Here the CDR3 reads CASSQDLETGSAFF. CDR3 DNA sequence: TGTGCCAGCAGCCAAGATCTTGAGACAGGCTCCGCTTTCTTT.

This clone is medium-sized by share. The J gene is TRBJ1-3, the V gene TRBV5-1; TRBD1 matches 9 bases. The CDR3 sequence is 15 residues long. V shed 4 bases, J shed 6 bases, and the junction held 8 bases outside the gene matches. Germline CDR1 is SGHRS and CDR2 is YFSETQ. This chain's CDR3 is CASSLEGTGLNTIYF. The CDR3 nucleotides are TGCGCCAGCAGCCTCGAGGGGACAGGGTTAAACACCATATATTTT. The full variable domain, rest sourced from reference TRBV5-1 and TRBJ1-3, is KAGVTQTPRYLIKTRGQQVTLSCSPISGHRSVSWYQQTPGQGLQFLFEYFSETQRNKGNFPGRFSGRQFSNSRSEMNVSTLELGDSALYLCASSLEGTGLNTIYFGEGSWLTVV.

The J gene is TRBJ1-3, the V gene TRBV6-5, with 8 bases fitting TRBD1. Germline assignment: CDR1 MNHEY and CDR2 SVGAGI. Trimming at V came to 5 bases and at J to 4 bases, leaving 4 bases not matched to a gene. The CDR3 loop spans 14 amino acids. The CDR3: CASSRTGLGNTIYF. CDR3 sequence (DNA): TGTGCCAGCAGTCGGACAGGGTTGGGAAACACCATATATTTT.

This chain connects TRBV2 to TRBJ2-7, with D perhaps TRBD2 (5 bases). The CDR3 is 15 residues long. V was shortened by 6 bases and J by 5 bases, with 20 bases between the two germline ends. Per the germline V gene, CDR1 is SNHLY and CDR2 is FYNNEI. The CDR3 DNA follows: TGTGCCAGCAGGCCCCCAGTTGAGCCCGGGGACGAGCAGTACTTC. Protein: CASRPPVEPGDEQYF.

The DNA of the CDR3 is TGTGCCAGCAGCTTCGATGGGACTAGCGGTTACAATGAGCAGTTCTTC. As protein: CASSFDGTSGYNEQFF. V and J are TRBV7-3 and TRBJ2-1; 11 positions match TRBD2. Germline CDR1 reads SGHTA; CDR2 reads FQGTGA. This CDR3 is 16 amino acids long. The V segment lost 3 bases and the J segment 4 bases; nucleotides outside the gene matches: 5.

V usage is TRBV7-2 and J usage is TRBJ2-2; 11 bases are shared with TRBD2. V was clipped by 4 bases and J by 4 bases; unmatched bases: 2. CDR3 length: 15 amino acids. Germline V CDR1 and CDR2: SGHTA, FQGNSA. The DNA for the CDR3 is TGTGCCAGCAGCTCCGGACTAGCGGGCACCGGGGAGCTGTTTTTT. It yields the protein CASSSGLAGTGELFF.

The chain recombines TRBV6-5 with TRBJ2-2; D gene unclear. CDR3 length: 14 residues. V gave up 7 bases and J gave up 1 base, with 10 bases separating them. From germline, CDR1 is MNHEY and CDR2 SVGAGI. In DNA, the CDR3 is TGTGCCAGCATTTTTTCAGGGAACACCGGGGAGCTGTTTTTT. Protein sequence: CASIFSGNTGELFF.

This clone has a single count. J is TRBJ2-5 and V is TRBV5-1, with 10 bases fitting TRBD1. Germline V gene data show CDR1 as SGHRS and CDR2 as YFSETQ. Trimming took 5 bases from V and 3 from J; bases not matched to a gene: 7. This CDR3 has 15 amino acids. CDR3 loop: CASRPTGTGEETQYF. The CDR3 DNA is TGCGCCAGCAGACCGACCGGGACAGGGGAAGAGACCCAGTACTTC.

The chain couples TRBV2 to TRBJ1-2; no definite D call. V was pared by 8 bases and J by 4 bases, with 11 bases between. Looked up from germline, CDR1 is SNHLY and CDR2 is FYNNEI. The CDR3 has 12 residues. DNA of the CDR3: TGTGCCAGCCGAGACGGGGTCTATGGCTACACCTTC. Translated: CASRDGVYGYTF.

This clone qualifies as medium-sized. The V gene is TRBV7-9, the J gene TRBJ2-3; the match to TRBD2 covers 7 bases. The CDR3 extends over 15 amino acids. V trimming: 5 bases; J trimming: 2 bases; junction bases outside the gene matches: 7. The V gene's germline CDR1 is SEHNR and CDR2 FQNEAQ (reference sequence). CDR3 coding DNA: TGTGCCAGCAGCCCGAGCGGGGCATCCACAGATACGCAGTATTTT. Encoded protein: CASSPSGASTDTQYF.

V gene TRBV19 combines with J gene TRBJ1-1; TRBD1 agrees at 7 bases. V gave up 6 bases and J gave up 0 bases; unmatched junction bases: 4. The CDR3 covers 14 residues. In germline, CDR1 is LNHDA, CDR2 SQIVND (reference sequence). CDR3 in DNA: TGTGCCAGTAGACCACAGGGGATGAACACTGAAGCTTTCTTT. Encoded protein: CASRPQGMNTEAFF.

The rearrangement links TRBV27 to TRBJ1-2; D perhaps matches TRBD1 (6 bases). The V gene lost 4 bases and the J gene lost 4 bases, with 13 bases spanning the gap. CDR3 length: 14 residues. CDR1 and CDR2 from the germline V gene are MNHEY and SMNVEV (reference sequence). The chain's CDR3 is CASSSRTEVYGYTF. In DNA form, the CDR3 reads TGTGCCAGCAGTTCCCGGACAGAGGTCTATGGCTACACCTTC.

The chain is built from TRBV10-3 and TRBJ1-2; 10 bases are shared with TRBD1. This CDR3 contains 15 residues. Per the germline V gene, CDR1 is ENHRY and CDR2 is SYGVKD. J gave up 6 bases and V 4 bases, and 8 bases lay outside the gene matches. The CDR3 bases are TGTGCCATCAGTGGACAGGGGGCGGCAGTTGATGGCTACACCTTC. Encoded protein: CAISGQGAAVDGYTF.

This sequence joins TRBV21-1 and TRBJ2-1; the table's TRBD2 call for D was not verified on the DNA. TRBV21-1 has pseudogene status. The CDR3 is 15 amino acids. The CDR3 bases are TGTGCCAGCAGCGAACTAGCGCCACGCGACAATGAGCAGTTCTTC. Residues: CASSELAPRDNEQFF.

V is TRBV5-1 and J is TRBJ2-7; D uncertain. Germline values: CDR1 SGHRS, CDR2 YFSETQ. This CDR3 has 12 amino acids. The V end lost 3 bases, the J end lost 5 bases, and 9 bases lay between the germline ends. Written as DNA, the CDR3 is TGCGCCAGCAGCTCGGAGTCCCACGAGCAGTACTTC. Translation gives CASSSESHEQYF.

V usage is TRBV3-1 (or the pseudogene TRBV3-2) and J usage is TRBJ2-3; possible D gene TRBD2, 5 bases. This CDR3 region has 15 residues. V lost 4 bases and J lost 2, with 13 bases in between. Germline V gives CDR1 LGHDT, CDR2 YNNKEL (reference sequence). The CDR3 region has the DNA TGTGCCAGCAGCCCCGGACTGACTAACACAGATACGCAGTATTTT. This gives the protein CASSPGLTNTDTQYF.

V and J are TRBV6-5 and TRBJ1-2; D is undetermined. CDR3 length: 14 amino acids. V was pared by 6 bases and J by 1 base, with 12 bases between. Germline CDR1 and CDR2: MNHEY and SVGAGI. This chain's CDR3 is CASSKMEGNYGYTF. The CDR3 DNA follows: TGTGCCAGCAGCAAAATGGAGGGTAACTATGGCTACACCTTC.

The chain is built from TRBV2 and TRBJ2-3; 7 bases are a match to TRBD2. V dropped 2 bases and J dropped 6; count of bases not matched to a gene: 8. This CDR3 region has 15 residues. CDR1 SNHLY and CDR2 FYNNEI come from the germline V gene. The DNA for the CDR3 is TGTGCCAGCAGTGAAAAGGGAGGGGAGGTGGATACGCAGTATTTT. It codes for CASSEKGGEVDTQYF.

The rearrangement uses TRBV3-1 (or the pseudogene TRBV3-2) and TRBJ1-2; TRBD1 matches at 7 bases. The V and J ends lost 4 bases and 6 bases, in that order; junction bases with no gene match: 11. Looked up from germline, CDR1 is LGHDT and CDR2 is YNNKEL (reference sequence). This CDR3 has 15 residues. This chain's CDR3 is CASSLQGTEGNGYTF. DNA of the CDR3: TGTGCCAGCAGCCTTCAAGGGACAGAGGGGAATGGCTACACCTTC.

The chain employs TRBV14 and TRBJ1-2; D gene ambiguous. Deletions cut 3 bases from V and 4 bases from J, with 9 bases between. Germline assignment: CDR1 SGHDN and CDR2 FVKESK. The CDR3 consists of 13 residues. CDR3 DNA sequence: TGTGCCAGCAGCCAGGCAAGGAGCTATGGCTACACCTTC. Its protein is CASSQARSYGYTF.

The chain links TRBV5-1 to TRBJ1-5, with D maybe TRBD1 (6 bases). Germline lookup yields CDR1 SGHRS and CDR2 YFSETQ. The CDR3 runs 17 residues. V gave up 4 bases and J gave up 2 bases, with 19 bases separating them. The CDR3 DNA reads TGCGCCAGCAGCCCACACCTACCTAGGACAGGCAATCAGCCCCAGCATTTT. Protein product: CASSPHLPRTGNQPQHF.

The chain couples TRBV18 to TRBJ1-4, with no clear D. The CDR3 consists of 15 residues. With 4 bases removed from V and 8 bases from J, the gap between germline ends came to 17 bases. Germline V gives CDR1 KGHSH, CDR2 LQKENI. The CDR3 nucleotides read TGTGCCAGCTCACGATCCGGGAGCCTCGGGGAAAAACTGTTTTTT. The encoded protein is CASSRSGSLGEKLFF.

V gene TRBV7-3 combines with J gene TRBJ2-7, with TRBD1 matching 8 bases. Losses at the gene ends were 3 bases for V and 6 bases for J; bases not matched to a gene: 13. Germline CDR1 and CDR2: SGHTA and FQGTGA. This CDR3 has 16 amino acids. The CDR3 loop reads CASSFHELAGGCEQYF. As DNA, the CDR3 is TGTGCCAGCAGCTTCCACGAATTGGCAGGGGGCTGCGAGCAGTACTTC.

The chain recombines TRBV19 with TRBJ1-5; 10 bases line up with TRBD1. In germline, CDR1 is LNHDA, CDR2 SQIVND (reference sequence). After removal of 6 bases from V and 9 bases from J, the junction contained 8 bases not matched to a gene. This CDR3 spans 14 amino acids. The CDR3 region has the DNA TGTGCCAGTAGCTCGGGACAGGGGATGGGGCCCCAGCATTTT. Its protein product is CASSSGQGMGPQHF.

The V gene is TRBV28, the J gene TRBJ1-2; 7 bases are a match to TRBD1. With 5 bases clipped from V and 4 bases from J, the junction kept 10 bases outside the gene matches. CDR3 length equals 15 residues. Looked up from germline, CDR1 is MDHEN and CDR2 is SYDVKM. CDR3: CASSLGTATTYGYTF. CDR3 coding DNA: TGTGCCAGCAGTCTCGGGACAGCGACCACCTATGGCTACACCTTC.

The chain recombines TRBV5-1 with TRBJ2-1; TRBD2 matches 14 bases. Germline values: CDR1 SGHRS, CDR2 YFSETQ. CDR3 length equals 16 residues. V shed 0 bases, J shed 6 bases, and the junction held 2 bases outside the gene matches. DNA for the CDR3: TGCGCCAGCAGCTTGGATGGGACTAGCGGGGGCAATGAGCAGTTCTTC. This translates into CASSLDGTSGGNEQFF.

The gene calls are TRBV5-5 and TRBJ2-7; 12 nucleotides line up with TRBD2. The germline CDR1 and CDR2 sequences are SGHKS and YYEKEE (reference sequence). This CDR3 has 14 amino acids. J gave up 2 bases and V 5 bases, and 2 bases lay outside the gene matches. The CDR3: CASRRLAGAYEQYF. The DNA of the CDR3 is TGTGCCAGCAGAAGACTAGCGGGAGCCTACGAGCAGTACTTC. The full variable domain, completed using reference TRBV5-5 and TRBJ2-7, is DAGVTQSPTHLIKTRGQQVTLRCSPISGHKSVSWYQQVLGQGPQFIFQYYEKEERGRGNFPDRFSARQFPNYSSELNVNALLLGDSALYLCASRRLAGAYEQYFGPGTRLTVT.

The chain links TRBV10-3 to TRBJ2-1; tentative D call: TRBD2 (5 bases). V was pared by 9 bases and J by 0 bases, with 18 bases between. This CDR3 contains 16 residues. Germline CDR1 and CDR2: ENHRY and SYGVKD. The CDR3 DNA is TGTGCCATTAACAGAAGGACTGAGAGCTCCTACAATGAGCAGTTCTTC. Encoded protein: CAINRRTESSYNEQFF.

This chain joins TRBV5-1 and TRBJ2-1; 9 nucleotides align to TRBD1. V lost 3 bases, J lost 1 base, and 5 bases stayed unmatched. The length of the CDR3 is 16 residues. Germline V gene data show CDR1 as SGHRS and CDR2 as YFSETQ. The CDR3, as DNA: TGCGCCAGCAGCTCCGGGACAGGGATGTCCTACAATGAGCAGTTCTTC. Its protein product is CASSSGTGMSYNEQFF.

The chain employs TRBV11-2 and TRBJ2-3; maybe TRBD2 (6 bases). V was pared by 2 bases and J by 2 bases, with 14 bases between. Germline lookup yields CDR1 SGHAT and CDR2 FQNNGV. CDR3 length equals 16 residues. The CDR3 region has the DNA TGTGCCAGCAGCTTATGGAGTACGGGGGTCACAGATACGCAGTATTTT. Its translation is CASSLWSTGVTDTQYF. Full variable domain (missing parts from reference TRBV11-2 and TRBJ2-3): EAGVAQSPRYKIIEKRQSVAFWCNPISGHATLYWYQQILGQGPKLLIQFQNNGVVDDSQLPKDRFSAERLKGVDSTLKIQPAKLEDSAVYLCASSLWSTGVTDTQYFGPGTRLTVL.